The TCR beta chain described here comes from a study of type 1 and type 2 diabetes patients. Study information: Participants included type 1 and type 2 diabetes patients plus nondiabetic controls. From PBMCs, CD4+ and CD8+ T cells were isolated by magnetic microbeads.

This clonotype was found a few times. Its antigen is as yet unknown. The germline V gene has CDR1 DFQATT and CDR2 SNEGSKA (reference sequence). The CDR3 is 14 residues long. Trimming cost V 4 bases and J 3 bases, with 15 bases left between them. The study's findings and limits: Some HECs seen only in T1D might also appear in more T2D or control samples.

PCR was run on genomic DNA. A primer set of 30 forward and 13 reverse primers amplified the CDR3. TCRdb fed the multiplex PCR reads into MiXCR, producing one record per CDR3 protein. The sample has 280,000 or so distinct CDR3 sequences, over 45% seen once. The gene calls are TRBV20-1 and TRBJ1-2; no clear D gene. This TCR came from a man between 18 and 35 years old with type 2 diabetes. The sample consisted of peripheral blood mononuclear cells (PBMCs). The CDR3, as DNA: TGCAGTGCTAAGTACGCCTTAAACGACTATGGCTACACCTTC. As protein: CSAKYALNDYGYTF.